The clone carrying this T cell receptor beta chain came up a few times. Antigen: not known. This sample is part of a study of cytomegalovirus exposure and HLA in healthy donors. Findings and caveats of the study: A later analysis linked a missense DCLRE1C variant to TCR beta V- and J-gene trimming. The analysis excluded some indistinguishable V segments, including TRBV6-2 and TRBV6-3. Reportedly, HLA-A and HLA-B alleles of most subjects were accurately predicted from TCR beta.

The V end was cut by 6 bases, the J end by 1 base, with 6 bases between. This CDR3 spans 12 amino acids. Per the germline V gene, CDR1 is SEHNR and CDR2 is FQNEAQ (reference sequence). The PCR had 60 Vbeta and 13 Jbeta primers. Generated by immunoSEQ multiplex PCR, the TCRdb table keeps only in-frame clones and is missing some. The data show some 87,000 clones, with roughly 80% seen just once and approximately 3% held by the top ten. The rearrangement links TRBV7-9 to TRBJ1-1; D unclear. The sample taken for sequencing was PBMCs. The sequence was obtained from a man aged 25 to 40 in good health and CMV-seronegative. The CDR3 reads CASSSRNTEAFF. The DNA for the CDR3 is TGTGCCAGCAGTTCTCGGAACACTGAAGCTTTCTTT.